A selection of T cell receptor beta chains follows, all from one sample in a study of CD4 and CD8 cells across lung adenocarcinoma regions. TCRdb analysed the PCR reads with MiXCR anew, one entry per CDR3 protein. The sample records under 8,000 distinct CDR3 sequences, approximately 50% being singletons. Sequenced input: CD8+ T cells from the center of a lung tumor. These receptors were collected from a male donor with lung adenocarcinoma. The CD4 and CD8 labels of this study may be unreliable. Each CDR3 is given with its conserved first and last residue. The D gene is left open where the match is weak. The size of a clone is reported for some rows only, either as once, few or many, or as a class for expanded clones.

v_call,clone_size,d_call,j_call,cdr3_nt,cdr3_aa
TRBV4-1,NA,NA,TRBJ2-5,TGCGCGGGGAGCCAGGGCCGGGCCCAAAACACCCAGTACTTC,CAGSQGRAQNTQYF
TRBV6-1,NA,NA,TRBJ2-1,TGTGCCAGCAGTGAAAGTGTAGGGTCGCGATTCTTC,CASSESVGSRFF
TRBV6-1,few,NA,TRBJ2-7,TGTGCCAGCACCCCCACTAGCCGGAGCTCCTACGAGCAGTACTTC,CASTPTSRSSYEQYF
TRBV6-1,many,NA,TRBJ2-3,TGTGCCAGCAGTGAAGTCGGGCATCATCTAGATACGCAGTATTTT,CASSEVGHHLDTQYF
TRBV12-3/TRBV12-4,many,TRBD2,TRBJ2-1,TGTGCCAGCAGTTTAGATGGCCTAGCGGGGGCCTCTCGATTCTTC,CASSLDGLAGASRFF
TRBV27,NA,NA,TRBJ2-1,TGTGCCAGCAGAGGGGACTTGGCTAGGAGGGATATCTTC,CASRGDLARRDIF
TRBV11-2,NA,NA,TRBJ1-1,TGTGCCAGCAGCTTCGACACCCTGACTGAAGCTTTCTTT,CASSFDTLTEAFF
TRBV7-6,NA,NA,TRBJ2-3,TGTGCCAGCAGCTCGACGGACCCCACAGATACGCAGTATTTT,CASSSTDPTDTQYF
TRBV6-1,NA,TRBD1,TRBJ2-2,TGTGCCAGCAGTGAAGGGACAGGGACCGGGGAGCTGTTTTTT,CASSEGTGTGELFF
TRBV27,few,TRBD1,TRBJ2-4,TGTGCCAGCAGTAAACGACAGGGATTAGCCAAAAACATTCAGTACTTC,CASSKRQGLAKNIQYF
TRBV20-1,few,NA,TRBJ2-2,TGCAGTGCTAGAGATTTCGTCAGGGGAAACACCGGGGAGCTGTTTTTT,CSARDFVRGNTGELFF
TRBV4-1,once,TRBD1,TRBJ2-5,TGCGCCAGCAGCCAAACCGTGCAGGGGGCACAGACCCAGTACTTC,CASSQTVQGAQTQYF
TRBV11-3,NA,NA,TRBJ2-1,TGTGCCAGCAGCCCCGTAGACAATGAGCAGTTCTTC,CASSPVDNEQFF
TRBV7-2,NA,NA,TRBJ2-1,TGTGCCAGCAGCTTAGCGGGGCAGGGCTACAATGAGCAGTTCTTC,CASSLAGQGYNEQFF
TRBV7-2,NA,NA,TRBJ1-1,TGTGCCAGCAGCTTATTACCCCTGGACGAAGCTTTCTTT,CASSLLPLDEAFF
TRBV6-1,many,NA,TRBJ1-5,TGTGCCAGCAAGAAAGACGGGAACCCCACTTGGCCCCAGCATTTT,CASKKDGNPTWPQHF
TRBV27,NA,NA,TRBJ2-5,TGTGCCAGCAGCCCCGGCAGGGGACGACAAGAGACCCAGTACTTC,CASSPGRGRQETQYF
TRBV6-1,NA,TRBD2,TRBJ2-5,TGTGCCAGCAGCCCGGGACTAGGGATCCAAGAGACCCAGTACTTC,CASSPGLGIQETQYF
TRBV6-1,NA,NA,TRBJ2-3,TGTGCCAGCAGTGGGCGCCTCCGGCCCCTCAGGGATACGCAGTATTTT,CASSGRLRPLRDTQYF
TRBV27,many,NA,TRBJ2-1,TGTGCCAGCAGTTTGAGTCTACCCAACTACAATGAGCAGTTCTTC,CASSLSLPNYNEQFF
TRBV10-1,many,NA,TRBJ1-1,TGCGCCAGCAGTGGCAGCAGGAACACTGAAGCTTTCTTT,CASSGSRNTEAFF
TRBV6-1,medium-sized,TRBD1,TRBJ2-5,TGTGCCAGCAGTGAAAATTGGGGACAGGGGGGCGAGACCCAGTACTTC,CASSENWGQGGETQYF
TRBV11-2,NA,NA,TRBJ2-7,TGTGCCAGCAGCTTAACGGACTCAGGGTTCGAGCAGTACTTC,CASSLTDSGFEQYF
TRBV5-1,NA,NA,TRBJ1-2,TGCGCCAGCAGCTCCAAGGGGCGGTCCTATGGCTACACCTTC,CASSSKGRSYGYTF
TRBV11-2,few,TRBD2,TRBJ2-1,TGTGCCAGCAGCGCTACTAGCGGGGGGGGAGGTGAGCAGTTCTTC,CASSATSGGGGEQFF
TRBV6-5,many,NA,TRBJ2-7,TGTGCCAGCAGTTACGCGGGGACAGTCTACGAGCAGTACTTC,CASSYAGTVYEQYF
TRBV7-6,NA,NA,TRBJ2-1,TGTGCCAGCAGCCAACCAGGGGACTACAATGAGCAGTTCTTC,CASSQPGDYNEQFF
TRBV6-5,NA,NA,TRBJ2-7,TGTGCCAGCAGTTACTCCCTCCGCAGTCACTACGAGCAGTACTTC,CASSYSLRSHYEQYF
TRBV27,many,NA,TRBJ2-7,TGTGCCAGCCGACCGGACGGGCACTCCTACGAGCAGTACTTC,CASRPDGHSYEQYF
TRBV20-1,NA,TRBD2,TRBJ2-5,TGCAGTGCTACGACTAGCGGGGAGTTGAGAGAGACCCAGTACTTC,CSATTSGELRETQYF
TRBV10-2,NA,NA,TRBJ1-6,TGCGCCAGCAAACTCACAGGGTCGGGGTCACCCCTCCACTTT,CASKLTGSGSPLHF
TRBV6-5,NA,NA,TRBJ2-3,TGTGCCAGCAGTTACTCGGGCGAGGCAGATACGCAGTATTTT,CASSYSGEADTQYF
TRBV7-2,once,NA,TRBJ2-3,TGTGCCAGCAGCTTAGCGGGGATATTTGATACGCAGTATTTT,CASSLAGIFDTQYF
TRBV14,many,NA,TRBJ2-3,TGTGCCAGCAGCCAAGGAATCGGGGCTACGCAGTATTTT,CASSQGIGATQYF
TRBV3-1,NA,NA,TRBJ1-6,TGTGCCAGCAGCCAAAGGGACGCAAATTCACCCCTCCACTTT,CASSQRDANSPLHF
TRBV10-3,NA,TRBD2,TRBJ2-1,TGTGCCATCAGTGACCCGGGAGGTATCTCCTACAATGAGCAGTTCTTC,CAISDPGGISYNEQFF
TRBV6-1,few,TRBD2,TRBJ2-1,TGTGCCAGCAGTGCAACTAGCGGCTCCTACAATGAGCAGTTCTTC,CASSATSGSYNEQFF
TRBV11-2,many,NA,TRBJ2-1,TGTGCCAGCAGCTTAAATCTGGGGGAGACTCGCAATGAGCAGTTCTTC,CASSLNLGETRNEQFF
TRBV6-1,once,NA,TRBJ2-3,TGTGCCAGCAGGGAAAGTGGGACAGATACGCAGTATTTT,CASRESGTDTQYF
TRBV10-3,NA,TRBD2,TRBJ2-5,TGTGCGGGGCTCGGGGGGGGTGACCAAAACACCCAGTACTTC,CAGLGGGDQNTQYF
TRBV4-2,many,NA,TRBJ2-2,TGTGCCAGCAGCCAAGAGAGCGGAACGAACACCGGGGAGCTGTTTTTT,CASSQESGTNTGELFF
TRBV6-1,NA,TRBD2,TRBJ2-1,TGTGCCAGCAGCCGGACTAGCGGAAACAATGAGCAGTTCTTC,CASSRTSGNNEQFF
TRBV27,many,TRBD2,TRBJ2-7,TGTGCCAGCAGTTTATGGTTCCAGGCTACTAGCGGGAGGGCCGGCTACGAGCAGTACTTC,CASSLWFQATSGRAGYEQYF
TRBV24-1,many,TRBD1,TRBJ2-5,TGTGCCACCAGTGGGGGACAGGGTAAAGGAGAGACCCAGTACTTC,CATSGGQGKGETQYF
TRBV28,NA,NA,TRBJ2-3,TGTGCCAGCGCTGGGGAAAAGAAATACAATGAGCAGTTCTTT,CASAGEKKYNEQFF
TRBV6-4,NA,TRBD2,TRBJ2-1,TGTGCCAGCAGTACCGGGACTAGCGCCAATGAGCAGTTCTTC,CASSTGTSANEQFF
TRBV6-1,many,NA,TRBJ2-3,TGTGCCAGCAGTGAACAGAACACAGATACGCAGTATTTT,CASSEQNTDTQYF